The clone carrying this TCR beta chain was counted only a few times. Antigen specificity is unknown. The sample originates from a study of T-cell memory formation after mild COVID-19. A single record per CDR3 protein comes from TCRdb applying MiXCR to the 5' RACE reads. The table has roughly 580,000 distinct CDR3 sequences, approximately 19% seen once. Germline-derived CDR1 and CDR2 are SGHAT and FQNNGV. The germline V and J ends were trimmed by 1 base and 6 bases, with 13 bases remaining between them. The CDR3 has 14 residues. Study-wide findings and caveats: Whether second-wave clones peaking at day 37 were SARS-CoV-2 specific went unconfirmed.

This clonotype originated in an adult woman who had mild COVID-19 (a few samples of this study predate the infection). Cell type and time point are not known. The specimen sequenced was PBMCs or a T cell subset sorted from them (not recorded which). The V call is TRBV11-2, the J call TRBJ2-7; a weak D match, TRBD2 (6 bases). CDR3 sequence (DNA): TGTGCCAGCAGCTTAGGGGGCGCGGGGCCCGAGCAGTACTTC. Translating it yields CASSLGGAGPEQYF.